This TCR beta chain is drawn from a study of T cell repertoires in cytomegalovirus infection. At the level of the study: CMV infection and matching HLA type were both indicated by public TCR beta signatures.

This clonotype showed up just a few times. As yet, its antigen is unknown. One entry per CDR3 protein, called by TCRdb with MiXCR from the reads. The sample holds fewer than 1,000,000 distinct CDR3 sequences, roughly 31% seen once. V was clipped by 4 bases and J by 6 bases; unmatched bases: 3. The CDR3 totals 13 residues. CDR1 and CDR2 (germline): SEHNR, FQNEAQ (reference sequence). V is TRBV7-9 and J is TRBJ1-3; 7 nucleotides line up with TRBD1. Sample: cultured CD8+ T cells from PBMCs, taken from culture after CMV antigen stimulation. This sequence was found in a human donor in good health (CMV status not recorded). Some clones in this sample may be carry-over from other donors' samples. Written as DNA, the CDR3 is TGTGCCAGCAGCTCGACAGGGATAAACACCATATATTTT. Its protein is CASSSTGINTIYF.